This T cell receptor (beta chain) was sequenced for a study of lymphopenia after photon versus proton radiotherapy. Data came from immunoSEQ multiplex PCR; TCRdb stores just in-frame clones and leaves some out. The sample shows 150,000 to 200,000 clones, roughly nine tenths of them seen only once. Regarding the study as a whole: Survival link was tested only in deceased patients; proton benefit remains a possibility.

Points on this clone: Its antigen is not identified.

Germline values: CDR1 MNHEY, CDR2 SVGAGI. The CDR3 has 16 amino acids. The J segment lost 2 bases and the V segment lost 0 bases, leaving 6 bases of the junction unmatched. This receptor was obtained from a man aged 50-60 years with gastric cancer. The sample here was peripheral blood, taken from a patient treated with photon-based radiotherapy. This sequence joins TRBV6-5 and TRBJ2-7, with 8 nucleotides matching TRBD2. In DNA form, the CDR3 reads TGTGCCAGCAGTTACTCCGGGGCGGGAGGCACCTACGAGCAGTACTTC. This sequence encodes CASSYSGAGGTYEQYF.